Sequencing of this T cell receptor (beta chain) was carried out in a study of CD8 T cells in Susac syndrome. RNA, at roughly 0.45 to 1 ug, was reverse transcribed with random hexamers. TCRdb processed the immunoSEQ multiplex PCR reads anew with MiXCR; each CDR3 protein has one entry. The table records tens of thousands of distinct CDR3 sequences, 90% to 95% of them present only once. V dropped 6 bases and J dropped 1 base, with 12 bases sitting between them. Per the germline V gene, CDR1 is LNHDA and CDR2 is SQIVND (reference sequence). The CDR3 runs to 14 residues. The study sequenced TCR beta in blood CD8+ and CD4+ T cells.

This TCR came from a human donor with Susac syndrome. The V gene is TRBV19, the J gene TRBJ1-2, with a tentative D call TRBD1 (5 bases). Sequencing input: CD4+ T cells from PBMCs. The CDR3 nucleotides are TGTGCCAGTAGCCTACCAGGGTTTAACTATGGCTACACCTTC. Translating it yields CASSLPGFNYGYTF.